The source of this T cell receptor beta chain is a study of cytomegalovirus exposure and HLA in healthy donors. Study results and limitations: Later work found that TCR association rates differed between HLA loci; DRB1 had the most and HLA-C the fewest. When presence/absence was analysed, sequencing depth was taken to be roughly uniform across donors. Specificity of three CMV-associated chains for CMV antigens was verified in vitro.

Participants comprised healthy donors of bone marrow. It was with 60 Vbeta and 13 Jbeta primers that the PCR ran. Measured with immunoSEQ multiplex PCR; TCRdb has only the in-frame clones, and not every one. The sample records about 140,000 clones, 73% being singletons. As regards this clone: Antigen unknown.

The clonotype comes from a human donor in good health. The sequencing input was PBMCs.

The CDR3, as DNA: TGTGCCAGCAGCTTAGATAGCACCTCCTACAATGAGCAGTTCTTC. Translating gives CASSLDSTSYNEQFF. This sequence joins TRBV11-2 and TRBJ2-1; D remains ambiguous. CDR1 SGHAT and CDR2 FQNNGV come from the germline V gene. V dropped 0 bases and J dropped 0 bases, with 6 bases sitting between them. The CDR3 covers 15 residues.